This TCR beta chain originates from a study of T cell responses to AZD1222 COVID-19 vaccine. General observations from the study: Nearly half of unique spike-specific TCRs reportedly avoided B.1.351 and B.1.1.7 mutated regions.

V trimming: 5 bases; J trimming: 4 bases; junction bases outside the gene matches: 6. Germline values: CDR1 SGDLS, CDR2 YYNGEE. The CDR3 covers 14 residues. Clones were sequenced by immunoSEQ multiplex PCR, and TCRdb holds only the in-frame ones, with some missing. Here the sample spans tens of thousands of clones, about 92% being singletons. Remarks on this clone: The antigen is undetermined.

The chain joins TRBV9 to TRBJ1-3; 7 bases line up with TRBD1. This specimen was peripheral blood, taken 28 days after the second AZD1222 dose. This receptor was obtained from an adult who received the AZD1222 COVID-19 vaccine. The CDR3 DNA sequence: TGTGCCAGCAGTGAAACAGGGGTGGGAAACACCATATATTTT. Translating gives CASSETGVGNTIYF.